This TCR beta chain is from a study of T cell responses to AZD1222 COVID-19 vaccine. General observations from the study: Seropositive status at baseline applied to only a handful of AZD1222 recipients. CD4 TCRs covered the whole spike, strongest at regions 160-218 and 743-854. The breadth and depth of Spike-specific TCRs increased once two AZD1222 doses had been given.

The CDR3 runs 16 residues. The V end was cut by 0 bases, the J end by 4 bases, with 14 bases between. In germline, CDR1 is SEHNR, CDR2 FQNEAQ (reference sequence). Regarding this clone: What it binds is not known.

The assay was immunoSEQ multiplex PCR, and TCRdb's table has in-frame clones only and misses some. The data contain roughly 140,000 clones, 85% to 95% of them singletons. This TCR was sampled from an adult who had recovered from COVID-19. The starting material was peripheral blood, obtained after recovery from COVID-19. The gene calls are TRBV7-9 and TRBJ2-3; tentatively, D is TRBD1 (6 bases). The CDR3 nucleotides are TGTGCCAGCAGCTTAGCCTGGGGTGGGACACCAGATACGCAGTATTTT. Protein sequence: CASSLAWGGTPDTQYF. The full variable domain, rest sourced from reference TRBV7-9 and TRBJ2-3, is DTGVSQNPRHKITKRGQNVTFRCDPISEHNRLYWYRQTLGQGPEFLTYFQNEAQLEKSRLLSDRFSAERPKGSFSTLEIQRTEQGDSAMYLCASSLAWGGTPDTQYFGPGTRLTVL.